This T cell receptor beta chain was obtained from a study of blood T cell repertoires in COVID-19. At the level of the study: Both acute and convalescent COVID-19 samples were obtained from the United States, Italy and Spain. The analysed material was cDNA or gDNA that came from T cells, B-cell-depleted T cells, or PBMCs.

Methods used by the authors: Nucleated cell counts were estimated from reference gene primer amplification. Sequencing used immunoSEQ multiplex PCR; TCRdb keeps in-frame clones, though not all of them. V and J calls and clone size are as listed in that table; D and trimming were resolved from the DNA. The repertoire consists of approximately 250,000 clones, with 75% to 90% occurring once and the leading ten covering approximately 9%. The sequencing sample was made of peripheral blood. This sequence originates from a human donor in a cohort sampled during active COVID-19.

The CDR3 reads CASDNSGNQPQHF. The DNA for the CDR3 is TGTGCCAGCGACAATTCGGGCAATCAGCCCCAGCATTTT. The gene calls are TRBV12-3 or TRBV12-4 and TRBJ1-5; D call uncertain. The V end lost 8 bases, the J end lost 2 bases, and 10 bases lay between the germline ends. The CDR3 length is 13 residues.